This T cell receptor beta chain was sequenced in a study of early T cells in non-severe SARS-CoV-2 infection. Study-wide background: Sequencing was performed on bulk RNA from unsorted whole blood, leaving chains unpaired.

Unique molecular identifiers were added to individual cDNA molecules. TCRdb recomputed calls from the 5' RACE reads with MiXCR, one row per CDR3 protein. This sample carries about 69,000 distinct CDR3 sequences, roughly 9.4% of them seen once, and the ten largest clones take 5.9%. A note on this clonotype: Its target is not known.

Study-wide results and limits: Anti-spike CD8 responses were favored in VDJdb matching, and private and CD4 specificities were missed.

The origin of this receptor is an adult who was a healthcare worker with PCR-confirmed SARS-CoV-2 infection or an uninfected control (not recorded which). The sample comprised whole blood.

The CDR3 nucleotides are TGCGCCAGCAGCAGGGACAAATCTGAAGCTTTCTTT. This translates into CASSRDKSEAFF. The chain uses TRBV5-1 and TRBJ1-1, with a possible D match to TRBD1 (6 bases). CDR3 length: 12 residues. The V gene lost 4 bases and the J gene lost 6 bases, with 10 bases spanning the gap. CDR1 and CDR2 from the germline V gene are SGHRS and YFSETQ.